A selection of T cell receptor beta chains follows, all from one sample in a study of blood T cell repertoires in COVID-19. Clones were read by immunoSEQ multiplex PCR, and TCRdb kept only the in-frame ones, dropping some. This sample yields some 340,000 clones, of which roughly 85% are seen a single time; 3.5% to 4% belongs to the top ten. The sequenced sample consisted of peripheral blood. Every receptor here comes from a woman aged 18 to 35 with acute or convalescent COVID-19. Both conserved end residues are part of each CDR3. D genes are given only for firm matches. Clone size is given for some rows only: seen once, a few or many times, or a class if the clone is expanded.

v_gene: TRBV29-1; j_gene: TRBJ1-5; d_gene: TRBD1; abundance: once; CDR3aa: CSAQGAPGEPQHF; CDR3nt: TGCAGCGCCCAGGGGGCGCCGGGGGAGCCCCAGCATTTT
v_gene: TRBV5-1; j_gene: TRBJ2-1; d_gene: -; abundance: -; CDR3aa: CASSPTDGSFYNEQFF; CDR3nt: TGCGCCAGCAGCCCGACTGACGGTAGTTTCTACAATGAGCAGTTCTTC
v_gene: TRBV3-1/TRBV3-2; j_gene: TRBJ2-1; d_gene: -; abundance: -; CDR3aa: CASSQGGGGPKYNEQFF; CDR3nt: TGTGCCAGCAGCCAAGGAGGTGGCGGGCCCAAATACAATGAGCAGTTCTTC
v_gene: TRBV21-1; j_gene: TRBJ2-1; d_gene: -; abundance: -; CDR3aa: CASSSRDRGNEQFF; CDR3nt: TGTGCCAGCAGCTCCCGGGACAGGGGGAATGAGCAGTTCTTC
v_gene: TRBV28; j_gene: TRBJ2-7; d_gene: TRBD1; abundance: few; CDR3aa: CASRGQGPTYEQYF; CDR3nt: TGTGCCAGCAGGGGACAGGGACCAACCTACGAGCAGTACTTC
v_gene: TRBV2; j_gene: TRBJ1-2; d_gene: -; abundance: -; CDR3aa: CASSERDPGSF; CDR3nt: TGTGCCAGCAGTGAACGAGATCCGGGGAGCTTC
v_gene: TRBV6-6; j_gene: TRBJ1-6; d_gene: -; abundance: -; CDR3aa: CASQKLVQGDSPLHF; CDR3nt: TGTGCCAGCCAAAAACTGGTCCAAGGAGATTCACCCCTCCACTTT
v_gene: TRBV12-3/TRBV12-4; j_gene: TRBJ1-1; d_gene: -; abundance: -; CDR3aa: CASSARGEAFF; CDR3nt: TGTGCCAGCAGTGCCCGGGGTGAAGCTTTCTTT
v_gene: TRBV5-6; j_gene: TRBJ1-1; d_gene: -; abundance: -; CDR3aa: CASSLAGGLNTEAFF; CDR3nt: TGTGCCAGCAGCTTGGCCGGGGGGCTAAACACTGAAGCTTTCTTT
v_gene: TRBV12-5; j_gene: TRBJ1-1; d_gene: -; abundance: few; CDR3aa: CASGLVLGNEAFF; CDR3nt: TGTGCTAGTGGTTTGGTACTGGGCAATGAGGCTTTCTTT
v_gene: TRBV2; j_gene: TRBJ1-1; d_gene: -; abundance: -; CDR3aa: CASSVVPDTEAFF; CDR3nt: TGTGCCAGCAGTGTTGTCCCGGACACTGAAGCTTTCTTT
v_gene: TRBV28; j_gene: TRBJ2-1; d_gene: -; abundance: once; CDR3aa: CASSFVTGLFYNEQFF; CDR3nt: TGTGCCAGCAGTTTTGTGACCGGACTATTTTACAATGAGCAGTTCTTC
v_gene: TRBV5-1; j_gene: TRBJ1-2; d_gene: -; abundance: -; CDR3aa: CASSLQGGSYGYTF; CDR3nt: TGCGCCAGCAGCCTACAGGGCGGGAGCTATGGCTACACCTTC
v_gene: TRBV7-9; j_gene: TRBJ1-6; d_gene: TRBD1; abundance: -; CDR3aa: CASSQGQGTYNSPLHF; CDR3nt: TGTGCCAGCAGCCAGGGACAGGGCACCTATAATTCACCCCTCCACTTT
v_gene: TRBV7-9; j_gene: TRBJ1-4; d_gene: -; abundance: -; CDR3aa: CASSLVQSNEKLFF; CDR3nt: TGTGCCAGCAGCTTAGTACAGAGTAATGAAAAACTGTTTTTT
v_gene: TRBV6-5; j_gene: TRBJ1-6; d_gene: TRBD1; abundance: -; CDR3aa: CATRPGQMNSPLHF; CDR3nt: TGTGCCACCCGTCCGGGACAGATGAATTCACCCCTCCACTTT
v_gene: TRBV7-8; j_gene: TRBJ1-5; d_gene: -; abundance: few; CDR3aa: CASSFTGLGQPQHF; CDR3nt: TGTGCCAGCAGCTTTACAGGGTTAGGTCAGCCCCAGCATTTT
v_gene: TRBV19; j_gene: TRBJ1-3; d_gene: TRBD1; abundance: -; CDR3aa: CASSRTGHRHTIYF; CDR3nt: TGTGCCAGTAGTCGGACAGGCCACCGACACACCATATATTTT
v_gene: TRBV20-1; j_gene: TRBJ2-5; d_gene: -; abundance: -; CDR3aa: CSAGRQETQYF; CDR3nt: TGCAGTGCGGGGCGGCAAGAGACCCAGTACTTC
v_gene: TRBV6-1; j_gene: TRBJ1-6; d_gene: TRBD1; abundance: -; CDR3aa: CASSEAGTGYSPLHF; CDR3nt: TGTGCCAGCAGTGAAGCGGGGACAGGGTATTCACCCCTCCACTTT
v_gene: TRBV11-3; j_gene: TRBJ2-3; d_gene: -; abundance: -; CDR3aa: CASSPSAGTDTQYF; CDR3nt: TGTGCCAGCAGCCCTAGCGCCGGGACAGATACGCAGTATTTT
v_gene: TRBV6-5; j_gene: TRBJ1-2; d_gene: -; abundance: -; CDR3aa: CASSSETGNYGYTF; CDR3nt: TGTGCCAGCAGCTCAGAAACAGGGAACTATGGCTACACCTTC
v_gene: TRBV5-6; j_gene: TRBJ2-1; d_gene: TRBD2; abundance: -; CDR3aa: CASSGLAGASYNEQFF; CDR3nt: TGTGCCAGCAGCGGATTAGCGGGGGCCTCGTACAATGAGCAGTTCTTC
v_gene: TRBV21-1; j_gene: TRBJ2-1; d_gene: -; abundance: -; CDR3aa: CASSKHPGVNEQFF; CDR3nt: TGTGCCAGCAGCAAACACCCGGGAGTGAATGAGCAGTTCTTC
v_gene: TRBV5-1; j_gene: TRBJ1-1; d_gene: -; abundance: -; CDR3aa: CASSLVVGGTEAFF; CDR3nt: TGCGCCAGCAGCCTGGTAGTGGGGGGCACTGAAGCTTTCTTT
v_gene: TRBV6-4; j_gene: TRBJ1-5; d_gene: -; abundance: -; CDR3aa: CASSVDTNQPQHF; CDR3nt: TGTGCCAGCAGTGTGGACACCAATCAGCCCCAGCATTTT
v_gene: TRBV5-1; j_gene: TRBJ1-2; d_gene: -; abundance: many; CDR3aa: CASSLETPNYGYTF; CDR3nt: TGCGCCAGCAGCTTGGAGACACCCAACTATGGCTACACCTTC
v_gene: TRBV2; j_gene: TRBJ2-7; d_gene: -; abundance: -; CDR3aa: CASSERLYEQYF; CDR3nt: TGTGCCAGCAGTGAACGCCTATACGAGCAGTACTTC
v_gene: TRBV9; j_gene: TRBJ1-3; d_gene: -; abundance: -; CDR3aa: CASSGQTVEPGNTIYF; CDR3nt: TGTGCCAGCAGCGGGCAGACTGTCGAACCTGGAAACACCATATATTTT
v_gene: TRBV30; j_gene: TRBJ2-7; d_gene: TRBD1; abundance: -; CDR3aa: CAWSPGQGLLLEQYF; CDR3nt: TGTGCCTGGAGTCCCGGACAGGGGCTACTCCTCGAGCAGTACTTC
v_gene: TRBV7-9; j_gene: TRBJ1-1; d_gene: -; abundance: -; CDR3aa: CASSLFGVGGKANTEAFF; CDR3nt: TGTGCCAGCAGCTTATTCGGGGTCGGAGGAAAAGCGAACACTGAAGCTTTCTTT
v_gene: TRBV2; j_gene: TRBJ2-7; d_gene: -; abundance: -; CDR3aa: CASSVRRYEQYF; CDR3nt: TGTGCCAGCAGTGTGAGGCGGTACGAGCAGTACTTC
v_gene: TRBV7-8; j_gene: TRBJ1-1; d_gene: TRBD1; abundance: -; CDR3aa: CASSRSDRAGTEAFF; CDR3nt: TGTGCCAGCAGCAGATCGGACAGGGCTGGCACTGAAGCTTTCTTT
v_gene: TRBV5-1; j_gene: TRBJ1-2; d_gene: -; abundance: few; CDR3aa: CASSPALQSNYGYTF; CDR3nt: TGCGCCAGCAGCCCGGCGCTACAGTCTAACTATGGCTACACCTTC
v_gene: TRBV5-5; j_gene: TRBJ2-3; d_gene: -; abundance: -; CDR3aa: CASSLDSFSTDTQYF; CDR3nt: TGTGCCAGCAGCTTAGACAGTTTTAGCACAGATACGCAGTATTTT
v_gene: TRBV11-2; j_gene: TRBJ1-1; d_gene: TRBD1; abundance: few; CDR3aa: CASSWGRGLLNTEAFF; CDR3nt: TGTGCCAGCAGTTGGGGCAGGGGGTTGCTGAACACTGAAGCTTTCTTT
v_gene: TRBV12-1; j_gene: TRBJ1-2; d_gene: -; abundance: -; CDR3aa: CASSFPPQGGEYGYTF; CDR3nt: TGTGCCAGCAGCTTTCCGCCACAGGGCGGAGAATATGGCTACACCTTC
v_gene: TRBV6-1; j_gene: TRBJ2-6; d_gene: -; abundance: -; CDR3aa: CASSESGSGANVLTF; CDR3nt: TGTGCCAGCAGTGAATCCGGCTCTGGGGCCAACGTCCTGACTTTC
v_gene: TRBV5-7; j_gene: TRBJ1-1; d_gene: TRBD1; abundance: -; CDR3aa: CASTEIRGENTEAFF; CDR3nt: TGTGCCAGCACCGAAATCAGGGGGGAAAACACTGAAGCTTTCTTT
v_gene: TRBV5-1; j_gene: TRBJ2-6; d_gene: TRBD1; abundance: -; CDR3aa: CASSLGDRGSGANVLTF; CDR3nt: TGCGCCAGCAGCTTGGGGGACAGGGGCTCTGGGGCCAACGTCCTGACTTTC
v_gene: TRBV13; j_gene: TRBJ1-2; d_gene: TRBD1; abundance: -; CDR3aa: CASSPRDSYGYTF; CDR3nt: TGTGCCAGCAGCCCCCGGGACAGCTATGGCTACACCTTC
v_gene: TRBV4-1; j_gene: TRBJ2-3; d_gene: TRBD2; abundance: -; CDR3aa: CASSQVGLAADTQYF; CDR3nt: TGCGCCAGCAGCCAAGTAGGACTAGCCGCAGATACGCAGTATTTT
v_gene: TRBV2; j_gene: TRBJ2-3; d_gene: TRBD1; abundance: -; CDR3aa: CASSIDRASTDTQYF; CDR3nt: TGTGCCAGCAGCATAGACAGGGCTAGCACAGATACGCAGTATTTT
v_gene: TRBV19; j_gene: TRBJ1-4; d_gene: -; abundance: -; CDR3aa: CATQQGYSTNEKLFF; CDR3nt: TGTGCCACCCAACAGGGCTACTCAACTAATGAAAAACTGTTTTTT
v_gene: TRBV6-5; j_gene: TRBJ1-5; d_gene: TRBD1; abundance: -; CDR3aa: CASSYWTGKLDQPQHF; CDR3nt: TGTGCCAGCAGTTACTGGACAGGGAAGCTAGATCAGCCCCAGCATTTT
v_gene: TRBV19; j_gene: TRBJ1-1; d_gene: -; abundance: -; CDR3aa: CASSWTENTEAFF; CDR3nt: TGTGCCAGTAGTTGGACAGAGAATACTGAAGCTTTCTTT
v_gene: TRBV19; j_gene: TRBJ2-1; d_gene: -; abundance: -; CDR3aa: CASSDDGALYNEQFF; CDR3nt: TGTGCCAGTAGTGATGATGGAGCGTTATACAATGAGCAGTTCTTC
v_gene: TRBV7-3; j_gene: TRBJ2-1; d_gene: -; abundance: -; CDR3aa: CASSLRGPGEQFF; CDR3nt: TGTGCCAGCAGCTTGCGGGGGCCGGGTGAGCAGTTCTTC
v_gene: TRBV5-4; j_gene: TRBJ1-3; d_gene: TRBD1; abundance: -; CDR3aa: CASSPTGTGVGNTIYF; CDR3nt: TGTGCCAGCAGCCCGACCGGGACAGGGGTTGGAAACACCATATATTTT
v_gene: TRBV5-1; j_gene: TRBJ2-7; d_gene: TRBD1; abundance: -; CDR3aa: CASSLTLGTGQGFHEQYF; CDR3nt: TGCGCCAGCAGCCTGACTCTGGGAACGGGACAGGGGTTTCACGAGCAGTACTTC
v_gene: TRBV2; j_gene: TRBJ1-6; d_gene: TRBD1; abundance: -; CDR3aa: CASTTGRSSYNSPLHF; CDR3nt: TGTGCCAGTACGACAGGGCGGAGCTCCTATAATTCACCCCTCCACTTT
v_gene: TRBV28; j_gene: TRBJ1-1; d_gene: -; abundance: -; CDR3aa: CASSLTWGLNTEAFF; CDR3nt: TGTGCCAGCAGTTTAACTTGGGGCCTGAACACTGAAGCTTTCTTT
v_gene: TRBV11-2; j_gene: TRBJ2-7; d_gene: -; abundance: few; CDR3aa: CASTKSALLSTYEQYF; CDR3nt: TGTGCCAGCACCAAATCCGCACTCTTGAGTACCTACGAGCAGTACTTC
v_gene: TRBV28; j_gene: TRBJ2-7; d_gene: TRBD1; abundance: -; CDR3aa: CASSQGQKPYEQYF; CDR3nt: TGTGCCAGCAGCCAGGGACAGAAGCCCTACGAGCAGTACTTC
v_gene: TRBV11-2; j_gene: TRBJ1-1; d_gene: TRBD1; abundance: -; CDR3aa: CASSLALGQFVAEAFF; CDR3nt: TGTGCCAGCAGCTTAGCCCTGGGACAGTTCGTGGCTGAAGCTTTCTTT
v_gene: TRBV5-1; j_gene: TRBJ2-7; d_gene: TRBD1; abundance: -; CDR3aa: CASRTGTGATYEQYF; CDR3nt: TGCGCCAGCAGAACCGGGACAGGGGCCACCTACGAGCAGTACTTC
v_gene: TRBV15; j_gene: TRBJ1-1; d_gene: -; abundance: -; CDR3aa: CATSRDPLGGPNTEAFF; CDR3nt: TGTGCCACCAGCAGAGACCCTCTGGGGGGACCGAACACTGAAGCTTTCTTT